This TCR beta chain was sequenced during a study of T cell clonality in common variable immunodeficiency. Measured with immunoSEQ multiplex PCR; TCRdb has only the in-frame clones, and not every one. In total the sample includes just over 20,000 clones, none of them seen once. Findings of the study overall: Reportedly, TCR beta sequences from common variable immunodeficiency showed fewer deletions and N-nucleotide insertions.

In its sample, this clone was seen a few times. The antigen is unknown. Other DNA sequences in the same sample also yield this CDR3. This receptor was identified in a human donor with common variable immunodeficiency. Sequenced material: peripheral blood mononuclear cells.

The CDR3: CSARDPGTGGGDEQYF. The sequenced part of the CDR3 DNA is TGCAGTGCTAGAGATCCTGGGACAGGGGGAGGGGACGAG. The chain links TRBV20-1 to TRBJ2-7, with 11 bases fitting TRBD1. The CDR3 end falls 3 residues outside the read, so it is completed with the germline J gene. The J segment lost 5 bases and the V segment lost 0 bases, leaving 9 bases of the junction unmatched. The CDR3 covers 16 residues. The V gene's germline CDR1 is DFQATT and CDR2 SNEGSKA (reference sequence).